The sequence of this TCR beta chain was determined in a study of blood T cell repertoires in COVID-19. The overall study: Sites across the United States, Italy and Spain contributed samples from acute and convalescent COVID-19.

The repertoire was sequenced with immunoSEQ multiplex PCR; TCRdb's copy has only in-frame clones and lacks some. The sample has about 20,000 clones, under 95% seen once. The sequencing input was peripheral blood. The clonotype comes from a human donor in a cohort sampled during active COVID-19.

The CDR3 DNA sequence: TGTGCCAGCAGCTCCCAATCAGGGGTTCCGAACAATGAGCAGTTCTTC. Amino acids: CASSSQSGVPNNEQFF. The V and J genes are TRBV7-2 and TRBJ2-1, with D maybe TRBD1 (6 bases). The CDR3 runs to 16 residues. CDR1 and CDR2 from the germline V gene are SGHTA and FQGNSA. V was pared by 4 bases and J by 5 bases, with 18 bases between.